The 26 T cell receptor beta chains reported below all come from one sample, sequenced in a study of PD-1 blockade in mismatch repair-deficient tumors. Profiled with immunoSEQ multiplex PCR; TCRdb holds only in-frame clones, not every one. The sample holds approximately 25,000 clones, more than 80% seen once. The sequencing here drew on peripheral blood, taken 12 weeks after starting pembrolizumab. All receptors derive from an adult with mismatch repair-deficient cancer.

The gene calls are TRBV4-1 and TRBJ1-1; 7 bases are shared with TRBD1. CDR1 is MGHRA, CDR2 YSYEKL, per germline. J gave up 10 bases and V 2 bases, and 10 bases lay outside the gene matches. The CDR3 is 14 amino acids. DNA for the CDR3: TGCGCCAGCAGCCAATTCTCTAGGGGGCGGGGAGCTTTCTTT. Protein: CASSQFSRGRGAFF.

This clone was picked up one time. The V and J genes are TRBV6-6 and TRBJ1-3; weak D call: TRBD1 (6 bases). Looked up from germline, CDR1 is MNHNY and CDR2 is SVGAGI (reference sequence). The CDR3 has 15 residues. V was pared by 7 bases and J by 4 bases, with 17 bases between. The CDR3 DNA is TGTGCCAGCACTCCCGGGGGGGCGAGGGGAAACACCATATATTTT. Translating it yields CASTPGGARGNTIYF.

This chain connects TRBV10-1 to TRBJ1-1; TRBD1 matches at 8 bases. CDR3 length: 15 amino acids. Germline loops: CDR1 WNHNN, CDR2 SYGVQD (reference sequence). V was pared by 5 bases and J by 4 bases, with 9 bases of the junction left unmatched. CDR3 amino acids: CASSRSGGAVTEAFF. The DNA of the CDR3 is TGCGCCAGCAGTCGTTCAGGGGGCGCGGTCACTGAAGCTTTCTTT.

The rearrangement uses TRBV4-3 and TRBJ2-7; D tentatively fits TRBD1 or TRBD2 (5 bases each). CDR3 size: 15 residues. Per germline, CDR1 LGHNA and CDR2 YSLEER. V was trimmed by 4 bases and J by 0 bases, leaving 13 bases between them. The CDR3, as DNA: TGCGCCAGCAGCCGAAGCAGGGACGCCTCCTACGAGCAGTACTTC. Its protein is CASSRSRDASYEQYF.

The chain uses TRBV19 and TRBJ1-1, with D unclear. The CDR3 consists of 15 residues. With 3 bases removed from V and 2 bases from J, the gap between germline ends came to 13 bases. Germline values: CDR1 LNHDA, CDR2 SQIVND (reference sequence). The CDR3 bases are TGTGCCAGTAGTATGGGGAGGCGGATAAACACTGAAGCTTTCTTT. The encoded protein is CASSMGRRINTEAFF.

The chain carries TRBV9 and TRBJ1-5, with D uncertain. The V end lost 4 bases, the J end lost 7 bases, and 15 bases lay between the germline ends. Germline-derived CDR1 and CDR2 are SGDLS and YYNGEE. The CDR3 is 14 amino acids. The CDR3 region has the DNA TGTGCCAGCAGCCCGTGGGGAGGGAGGCAGCCCCAGCATTTT. Amino acid sequence: CASSPWGGRQPQHF.

The chain links TRBV4-2 to TRBJ2-3; no clear D gene. The CDR3 has 14 residues. Germline V gene data show CDR1 as LGHNA and CDR2 as YNFKEQ. The V end was cut by 0 bases, the J end by 5 bases, with 9 bases between. The CDR3, as DNA: TGTGCCAGCAGCCAAGAGAGTACGGGAGATACGCAGTATTTT. Protein product: CASSQESTGDTQYF.

The chain recombines TRBV28 with TRBJ2-1; no reliable D call. Germline V CDR1 and CDR2: MDHEN, SYDVKM. The CDR3 extends over 15 amino acids. V was clipped by 1 base and J by 2 bases, with 9 bases between them. This CDR3 reads CASSLSQTTYNEQFF. DNA of the CDR3: TGTGCCAGCAGTTTATCCCAGACAACCTACAATGAGCAGTTCTTC.

The sample holds one count of this clone. The chain links TRBV10-1 to TRBJ2-3; D perhaps matches TRBD2 (6 bases). Germline CDR1 is WNHNN and CDR2 is SYGVQD (reference sequence). The CDR3 has 15 amino acids. Deletions cut 6 bases from V and 7 bases from J, with 20 bases between. CDR3 amino acids: CASRLGTFREHTQYF. The CDR3 DNA is TGCGCCAGCAGACTAGGGACTTTTCGGGAACATACGCAGTATTTT.

This rearrangement joins TRBV6-5 to TRBJ2-5; weak D call: TRBD2 (5 bases). Germline CDR1 MNHEY, CDR2 SVGAGI. The ends were cut back, 6 bases at V and 4 bases at J, with 15 bases in the middle. CDR3 length equals 14 residues. Written as DNA, the CDR3 is TGTGCCAGCAGAAGACTAAGCCCAGGAGAGACCCAGTACTTC. This gives the protein CASRRLSPGETQYF.

The rearrangement links TRBV28 to TRBJ2-7; 10 nucleotides agree with TRBD1. The CDR3 loop spans 14 amino acids. Germline V gene lookup returns CDR1 MDHEN and CDR2 SYDVKM. The V segment lost 8 bases and the J segment 6 bases; nucleotides outside the gene matches: 10. The CDR3 bases are TGTGCCAGCGGACGTTGGACAGGGGGTACCGAGCAGTACTTC. This gives the protein CASGRWTGGTEQYF. Complete variable domain (other parts from reference TRBV28 and TRBJ2-7): DVKVTQSSRYLVKRTGEKVFLECVQDMDHENMFWYRQDPGLGLRLIYFSYDVKMKEKGDIPEGYSVSREKKERFSLILESASTNQTSMYLCASGRWTGGTEQYFGPGTRLTVT.

This chain connects TRBV5-4 to TRBJ2-7; D possibly corresponds to TRBD2 (5 bases). Trimming left V 1 base short and J 6 bases short, with 11 bases between. The germline gives CDR1 SGHNT, CDR2 YYREEE (reference sequence). The CDR3 totals 13 residues. The CDR3 nucleotides read TGTGCCAGCAGCTTGATCTCGGGATCCGAGCAGTACTTC. Amino acids: CASSLISGSEQYF.

The gene calls are TRBV10-3 and TRBJ2-2; 10 bases map to TRBD1. The trim removed 7 bases at V and 1 base at J, leaving 3 bases unmatched. CDR1 and CDR2 from the germline V gene are ENHRY and SYGVKD. The CDR3 runs 15 residues. The CDR3 sequence: CAITGTGVNTGELFF. Here the CDR3 DNA reads TGTGCCATCACCGGGACAGGGGTGAACACCGGGGAGCTGTTTTTT.

The rearrangement uses TRBV6-6 and TRBJ2-1, with 7 bases fitting TRBD2. The CDR3 consists of 15 residues. CDR1 MNHNY and CDR2 SVGAGI come from the germline V gene (reference sequence). V dropped 6 bases and J dropped 7; count of bases not matched to a gene: 12. CDR3 in DNA: TGTGCCAGCAGCTCCGTGAGCGGGAAAAGGAATGAGCAGTTCTTC. Translated, it gives CASSSVSGKRNEQFF.

The chain carries TRBV11-2 and TRBJ2-7, with TRBD1 matching 9 bases. V lost 4 bases, J lost 2 bases, and 12 bases stayed unmatched. The CDR3 consists of 17 residues. Germline V gives CDR1 SGHAT, CDR2 FQNNGV. The CDR3, as DNA: TGTGCCAGCAGCTCCTACCCGAGGGGGACAGGGACCTACGAGCAGTACTTC. This gives the protein CASSSYPRGTGTYEQYF. The full variable domain, its missing parts supplied by reference TRBV11-2 and TRBJ2-7, is EAGVAQSPRYKIIEKRQSVAFWCNPISGHATLYWYQQILGQGPKLLIQFQNNGVVDDSQLPKDRFSAERLKGVDSTLKIQPAKLEDSAVYLCASSSYPRGTGTYEQYFGPGTRLTVT.

The rearrangement uses TRBV5-1 and TRBJ1-4; D might be TRBD1 (5 bases). The CDR3 consists of 16 residues. The germline CDR1 and CDR2 sequences are SGHRS and YFSETQ. Trimming removed 0 bases from V and 3 bases from J, with 12 bases in between. The CDR3 is CASSLGVQGANEKLFF. CDR3 nucleotides: TGCGCCAGCAGCTTGGGCGTCCAGGGAGCTAATGAAAAACTGTTTTTT.

The table lists this clone with a count of one. The CDR3 region is CASSLSYLSTDTQYF. In DNA, the CDR3 is TGTGCCAGCAGCTTGTCCTATCTCAGCACAGATACGCAGTATTTT. The chain joins TRBV5-4 to TRBJ2-3; D uncertain. V dropped 1 base and J dropped 0 bases, with 9 bases sitting between them. This CDR3 region has 15 residues. Looked up from germline, CDR1 is SGHNT and CDR2 is YYREEE (reference sequence). The full variable domain, its missing parts supplied by reference TRBV5-4 and TRBJ2-3, is ETGVTQSPTHLIKTRGQQVTLRCSSQSGHNTVSWYQQALGQGPQFIFQYYREEENGRGNFPPRFSGLQFPNYSSELNVNALELDDSALYLCASSLSYLSTDTQYFGPGTRLTVL.

V usage is TRBV30 and J usage is TRBJ1-2, with D perhaps matching TRBD1 (5 bases). The CDR3 is made up of 14 amino acids. CDR1 is GTSNPN, CDR2 SVGIG, per germline (reference sequence). V lost 8 bases, J lost 4 bases, and 20 bases lay in between. The CDR3 spells CAGSLAGKSYGYTF. DNA of the CDR3: TGTGCCGGCAGCTTAGCAGGGAAGAGCTATGGCTACACCTTC.

The rearrangement uses TRBV6-5 and TRBJ2-1; D unresolved. V was clipped by 8 bases and J by 0 bases, with 5 bases between them. The CDR3 loop spans 12 amino acids. In germline, CDR1 is MNHEY, CDR2 SVGAGI. The CDR3 DNA reads TGTGCCAGCCTGAGCTCCTACAATGAGCAGTTCTTC. As protein: CASLSSYNEQFF.

In this sample, this clone turned up a few times. V gene TRBV25-1 combines with J gene TRBJ1-1; D ambiguous. The CDR3 is made up of 14 amino acids. The germline V and J ends were trimmed by 5 bases and 1 base, with 11 bases remaining between them. In germline, CDR1 is MGHDK, CDR2 SYGVNS. CDR3 sequence (DNA): TGTGCCAGCAGTTATTCGGTCGGGAACACTGAAGCTTTCTTT. Translated: CASSYSVGNTEAFF.

This chain uses TRBV5-4 with TRBJ2-3; 7 positions match TRBD1. Germline V lookup: CDR1 SGHNT, CDR2 YYREEE (reference sequence). This CDR3 has 17 residues. Losses at the gene ends were 3 bases for V and 5 bases for J; bases not matched to a gene: 15. CDR3 nucleotide sequence: TGTGCCAGCAGCTCCCCCAACAGGGGAGCAGTAGGAGATACGCAGTATTTT. Translated, it gives CASSSPNRGAVGDTQYF.

This chain links TRBV9 with TRBJ2-3, with TRBD2 identical over 8 bases. V gave up 1 base and J gave up 2 bases; unmatched junction bases: 6. The germline V gene encodes CDR1 SGDLS and CDR2 YYNGEE. This CDR3 spans 16 amino acids. CDR3 loop: CASSVRTSLLTDTQYF. The CDR3 nucleotides read TGTGCCAGCAGCGTACGGACTAGCCTCCTCACAGATACGCAGTATTTT.

In this sample, this clone turned up a few times. The chain has TRBV6-1 and TRBJ1-4; a weak D match, TRBD1 (6 bases). Looked up from germline, CDR1 is MNHNS and CDR2 is SASEGT. CDR3 length equals 14 residues. Between the trimmed V and J ends, which lost 6 bases and 7 bases, there was a span of 15 bases. The CDR3, as DNA: TGTGCCAGCAGCTCAGGGGAGGGTGTTGAAAAACTGTTTTTT. It yields the protein CASSSGEGVEKLFF.

The V and J genes are TRBV27 and TRBJ2-3; 9 positions match TRBD2. The CDR3 runs to 12 residues. Germline CDR1 MNHEY, CDR2 SMNVEV (reference sequence). CDR3 in amino acids: CASAGGRDTQYF. In nucleotides, the CDR3 is TGTGCTAGTGCGGGAGGGCGGGATACGCAGTATTTT.

The chain couples TRBV5-6 to TRBJ2-7; 7 bases fit TRBD2. CDR1 and CDR2 from the germline V gene are SGHDT and YYEEEE. V lost 0 bases and J lost 4; bases outside the gene matches: 13. The CDR3 covers 17 residues. The CDR3 coding sequence is TGTGCCAGCAGCTTGGGCAGACTAGCTGACTACAGTTACGAGCAGTACTTC. Encoded protein: CASSLGRLADYSYEQYF.

V gene TRBV19 combines with J gene TRBJ2-5; 9 positions match TRBD1. Germline V gives CDR1 LNHDA, CDR2 SQIVND (reference sequence). CDR3 size: 16 residues. V shed 3 bases, J shed 2 bases, and the junction held 7 bases outside the gene matches. CDR3 sequence reads: CASSIGDRDTQETQYF. The DNA of the CDR3 is TGTGCCAGTAGTATTGGGGACAGGGACACTCAAGAGACCCAGTACTTC.